Following are 17 T cell receptor beta chains from one sample sequenced in a study of neoadjuvant anti-PD-1 for oral cavity cancer. TCRdb keeps only in-frame clones here, not all; method: immunoSEQ multiplex PCR. The table has 75,000 to 100,000 clones, 70% to 85% seen once; the top ten hold about 3.1%. The sequencing here drew on PBMCs, taken before nivolumab (anti-PD-1) treatment. The receptors come from a person between 35 and 79 years old with oral cavity squamous cell carcinoma.

The J gene is TRBJ2-2, the V gene TRBV18; maybe TRBD2 (6 bases). V shed 2 bases and J shed 4 bases, with 14 bases lying between them. The CDR3 is 16 residues long. Germline-derived CDR1 and CDR2 are KGHSH and LQKENI. The CDR3 spells CASSPMAGRTTGELFF. The CDR3 bases are TGTGCCAGCTCACCAATGGCGGGGAGAACCACCGGGGAGCTGTTTTTT.

V is TRBV5-1 and J is TRBJ2-5, with a tentative D call TRBD1 (6 bases). This CDR3 contains 17 residues. Deletions cut 0 bases from V and 1 base from J, with 16 bases between. Germline V lookup: CDR1 SGHRS, CDR2 YFSETQ. The CDR3 is CASSLVLAGVAQETQYF. The CDR3 DNA is TGCGCCAGCAGCTTGGTCCTGGCAGGGGTGGCCCAAGAGACCCAGTACTTC.

V gene TRBV19 combines with J gene TRBJ2-4, with TRBD1 matching 8 bases. Trimming cost V 4 bases and J 1 base; bases outside gene matches: 15. The length of the CDR3 is 19 residues. Per germline, CDR1 LNHDA and CDR2 SQIVND (reference sequence). The CDR3 spells CASSSGTGQGGLAKNIQYF. DNA for the CDR3: TGTGCCAGTAGTAGCGGGACAGGCCAAGGGGGTTTGGCCAAAAACATTCAGTACTTC.

The V and J genes are TRBV2 and TRBJ2-7, with 10 bases that match TRBD2. After removal of 8 bases from V and 2 bases from J, the junction contained 6 bases not matched to a gene. This CDR3 region has 14 residues. Looked up from germline, CDR1 is SNHLY and CDR2 is FYNNEI. CDR3 sequence (DNA): TGTGCCAGCCACCGACTAGCGGGCCCCTACGAGCAGTACTTC. As protein: CASHRLAGPYEQYF.

The gene calls are TRBV9 and TRBJ1-5; 7 bases line up with TRBD1. This CDR3 spans 15 amino acids. The V segment lost 0 bases and the J segment 7 bases; nucleotides outside the gene matches: 7. The germline V gene has CDR1 SGDLS and CDR2 YYNGEE. The CDR3 spells CASSVGGTVEQPQHF. CDR3 coding DNA: TGTGCCAGCAGCGTAGGAGGGACAGTAGAACAGCCCCAGCATTTT.

Comment on this clone: Other DNA variants within this sample encode the same CDR3. This sequence joins TRBV2 and TRBJ1-1; D gene unclear. Between the trimmed V and J ends, which lost 4 bases and 0 bases, there was a span of 6 bases. This CDR3 is 13 amino acids long. Germline V CDR1 and CDR2: SNHLY, FYNNEI. The CDR3 is CASSGQVNTEAFF. CDR3 DNA sequence: TGTGCCAGCAGTGGTCAGGTGAACACTGAAGCTTTCTTT.

The chain links TRBV9 to TRBJ2-3; 9 bases fit TRBD2. V lost 4 bases to trimming and J lost 4 bases; unmatched junction nucleotides: 13. This CDR3 has 17 amino acids. The germline CDR1 and CDR2 sequences are SGDLS and YYNGEE. The CDR3 DNA reads as TGTGCCAGCAGCCCCTCCCCTAGCGGGAACTCGGCAGATACGCAGTATTTT. Protein: CASSPSPSGNSADTQYF.

This clone is classed as medium-sized. V gene TRBV5-1 combines with J gene TRBJ2-6, with 7 bases aligning to TRBD1. With 4 bases clipped from V and 2 bases from J, the junction kept 6 bases outside the gene matches. CDR1 is SGHRS, CDR2 YFSETQ, per germline. The CDR3 has 16 residues. In nucleotides, the CDR3 is TGCGCCAGCAGCACGGGACAGCGAGCTGGGGCCAACGTCCTGACTTTC. Translated, it gives CASSTGQRAGANVLTF.

The chain carries TRBV11-1 and TRBJ2-5, with 12 bases matching TRBD2. The J segment lost 4 bases and the V segment lost 4 bases, leaving 7 bases of the junction unmatched. Germline V gives CDR1 SGHAT, CDR2 FQDESV (reference sequence). The CDR3 length is 16 residues. The CDR3 region is CASSSRTSGIRETQYF. The CDR3 coding sequence is TGTGCCAGCAGCTCCCGGACTAGCGGGATTAGAGAGACCCAGTACTTC.

This chain connects TRBV28 to TRBJ1-5; D is perhaps TRBD1 (5 bases). Trimming took off 3 bases at V and 4 bases at J, with 10 bases between the two ends. The CDR3 extends over 14 amino acids. Germline CDR1 MDHEN, CDR2 SYDVKM. DNA of the CDR3: TGTGCCAGCAGTTTGTTAGGGGCGAATCAGCCCCAGCATTTT. This encodes CASSLLGANQPQHF.

The chain couples TRBV4-2 to TRBJ1-2; D perhaps matches TRBD1 (5 bases). The germline CDR1 and CDR2 sequences are LGHNA and YNFKEQ. The CDR3 length is 15 residues. V shed 0 bases and J shed 4 bases, with 12 bases lying between them. CDR3 in DNA: TGTGCCAGCAGCCAAGAGGAAGGGGAGAGCTATGGCTACACCTTC. This translates into CASSQEEGESYGYTF.

The chain recombines TRBV29-1 with TRBJ1-1; 9 bases map to TRBD1. CDR1 SQVTM and CDR2 ANQGSEA come from the germline V gene. The CDR3 length is 13 residues. V shed 6 bases, J shed 3 bases, and the junction held 5 bases outside the gene matches. The CDR3 sequence is CSVVGTGYTEAFF. The CDR3 DNA reads as TGCAGCGTGGTAGGGACAGGGTACACTGAAGCTTTCTTT.

The chain couples TRBV10-3 to TRBJ2-3; tentative D call: TRBD2 (6 bases). The CDR3 contains 15 residues. CDR1 ENHRY and CDR2 SYGVKD come from the germline V gene. V was shortened by 4 bases and J by 5 bases, with 16 bases between the two germline ends. Written as DNA, the CDR3 is TGTGCCATCAGTGGGGACTCCGCTTTAGGAGATACGCAGTATTTT. Protein sequence: CAISGDSALGDTQYF.

This clone appeared a single time. The rearrangement joins TRBV27 to TRBJ1-5, with 8 bases that match TRBD1. The CDR3 length is 12 residues. With V trimmed by 9 bases and J by 6 bases, 4 bases remained unmatched. Germline CDR1 MNHEY, CDR2 SMNVEV (reference sequence). The CDR3 protein is CASGQGAQPQHF. The DNA for the CDR3 is TGTGCCAGTGGTCAGGGGGCTCAGCCCCAGCATTTT.

The chain joins TRBV30 to TRBJ2-7; 10 positions match TRBD2. Germline V gene data show CDR1 as GTSNPN and CDR2 as SVGIG (reference sequence). After removal of 5 bases from V and 2 bases from J, the junction contained 9 bases not matched to a gene. The CDR3 covers 15 residues. The CDR3: CAWDTSGNPPYEQYF. The CDR3 DNA sequence: TGTGCCTGGGATACTAGCGGGAACCCCCCCTACGAGCAGTACTTC.

The V and J genes are TRBV6-1 and TRBJ2-3; 8 bases match TRBD1. This CDR3 contains 14 residues. Per the germline V gene, CDR1 is MNHNS and CDR2 is SASEGT. Trimming at V came to 4 bases and at J to 3 bases, leaving 3 bases not matched to a gene. The CDR3 region has the DNA TGTGCCAGCAGTGTCCGACAGGGGACAGATACGCAGTATTTT. Amino acids: CASSVRQGTDTQYF.

The rearrangement links TRBV28 to TRBJ2-5; D ambiguous. Per the germline V gene, CDR1 is MDHEN and CDR2 is SYDVKM. V was pared by 6 bases and J by 7 bases, with 15 bases between. CDR3 length: 13 amino acids. CDR3 loop: CASSLPPSTTQYF. CDR3 DNA: TGTGCCAGCAGCCTCCCCCCGTCTACGACCCAGTACTTC.